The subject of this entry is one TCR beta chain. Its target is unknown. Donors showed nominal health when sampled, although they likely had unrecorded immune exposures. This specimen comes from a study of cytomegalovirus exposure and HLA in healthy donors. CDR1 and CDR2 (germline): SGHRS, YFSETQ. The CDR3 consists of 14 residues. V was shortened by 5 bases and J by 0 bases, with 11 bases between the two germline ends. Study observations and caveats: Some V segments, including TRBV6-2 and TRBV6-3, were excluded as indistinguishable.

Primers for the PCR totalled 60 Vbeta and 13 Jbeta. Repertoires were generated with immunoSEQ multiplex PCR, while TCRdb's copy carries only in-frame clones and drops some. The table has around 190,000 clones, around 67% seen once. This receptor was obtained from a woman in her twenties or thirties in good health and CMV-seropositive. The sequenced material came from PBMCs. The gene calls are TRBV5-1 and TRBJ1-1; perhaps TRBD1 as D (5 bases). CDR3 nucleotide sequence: TGCGCCAGCAGAAAACCAGGGATGAACACTGAAGCTTTCTTT. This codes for CASRKPGMNTEAFF.